This TCR beta chain was identified in a study of shared clonotypes between healthy human individuals. The overall study: Ranging from 18 to 49 in age, donors were a couple of women and three men.

Germline-derived CDR1 and CDR2 are GTSNPN and SVGIG (reference sequence). The CDR3 is 14 residues long. Trimming left V 3 bases short and J 9 bases short, with 15 bases between. Each donor was a Caucasian adult residing in Nashville, Tennessee. Produced via immunoSEQ multiplex PCR; TCRdb's table is partial and in-frame only. Among 530,000 or so clones listed, about 75% were seen once. Sample: PBMCs. The clonotype originates from a woman aged 40-49 years in good health. Some clones in this sample may be carry-over from other donors' samples. The genes are TRBV30 and TRBJ1-6; weak D call: TRBD1 (6 bases). CDR3 coding DNA: TGTGCCTGGAGCAACGGGGGGCTGGGTTCACCCCTCCACTTT. Translating it yields CAWSNGGLGSPLHF.